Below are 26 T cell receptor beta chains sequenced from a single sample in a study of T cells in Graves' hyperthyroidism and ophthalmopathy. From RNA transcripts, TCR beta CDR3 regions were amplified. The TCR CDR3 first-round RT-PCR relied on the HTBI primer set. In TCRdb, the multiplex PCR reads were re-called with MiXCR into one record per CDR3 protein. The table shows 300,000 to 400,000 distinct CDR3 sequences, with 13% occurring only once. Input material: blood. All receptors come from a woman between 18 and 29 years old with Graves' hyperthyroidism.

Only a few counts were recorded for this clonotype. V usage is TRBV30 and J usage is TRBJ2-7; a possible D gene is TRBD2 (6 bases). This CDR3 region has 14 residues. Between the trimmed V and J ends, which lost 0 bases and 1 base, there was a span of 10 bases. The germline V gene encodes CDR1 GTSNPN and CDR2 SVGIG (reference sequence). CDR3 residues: CAWSVGGSSYEQYF. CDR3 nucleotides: TGTGCCTGGAGTGTAGGAGGGAGTTCCTACGAGCAGTACTTC.

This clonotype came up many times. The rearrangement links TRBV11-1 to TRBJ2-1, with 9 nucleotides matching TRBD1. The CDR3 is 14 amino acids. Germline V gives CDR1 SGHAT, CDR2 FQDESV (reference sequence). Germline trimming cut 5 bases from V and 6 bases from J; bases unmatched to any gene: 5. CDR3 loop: CASSRDRVSNEQFF. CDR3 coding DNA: TGTGCCAGCAGCCGGGACAGGGTGAGCAATGAGCAGTTCTTC.

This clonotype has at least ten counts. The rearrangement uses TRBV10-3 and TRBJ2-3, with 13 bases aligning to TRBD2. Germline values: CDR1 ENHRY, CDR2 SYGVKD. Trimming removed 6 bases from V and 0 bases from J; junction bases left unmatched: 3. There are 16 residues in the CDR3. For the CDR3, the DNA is TGTGCCATCAGCAGGGGACTAGCGGGGAGCACAGATACGCAGTATTTT. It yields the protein CAISRGLAGSTDTQYF.

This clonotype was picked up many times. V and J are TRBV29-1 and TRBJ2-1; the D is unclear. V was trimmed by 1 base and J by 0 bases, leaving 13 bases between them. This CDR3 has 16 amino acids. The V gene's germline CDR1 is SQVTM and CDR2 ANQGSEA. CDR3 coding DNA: TGCAGCGTTGAAGCTCCCAGGCCAAGCTCCTACAATGAGCAGTTCTTC. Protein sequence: CSVEAPRPSSYNEQFF.

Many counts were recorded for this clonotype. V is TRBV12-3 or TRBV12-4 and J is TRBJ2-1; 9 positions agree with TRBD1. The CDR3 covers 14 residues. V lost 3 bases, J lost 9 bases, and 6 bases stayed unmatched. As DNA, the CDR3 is TGTGCCAGCAGTTTTTCGGGACAGGGCGGTGAGCAGTTCTTC. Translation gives CASSFSGQGGEQFF.

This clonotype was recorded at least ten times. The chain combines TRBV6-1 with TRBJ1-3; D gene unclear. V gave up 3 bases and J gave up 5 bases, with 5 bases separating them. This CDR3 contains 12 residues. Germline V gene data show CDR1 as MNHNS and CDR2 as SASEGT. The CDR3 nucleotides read TGTGCCAGCAGTGAGCGAAGAAACACCATATATTTT. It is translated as CASSERRNTIYF.

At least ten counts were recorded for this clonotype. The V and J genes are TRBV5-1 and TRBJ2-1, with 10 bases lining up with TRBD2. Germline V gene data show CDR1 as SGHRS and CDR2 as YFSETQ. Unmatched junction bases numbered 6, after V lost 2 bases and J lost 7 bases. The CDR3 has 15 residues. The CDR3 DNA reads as TGCGCCAGCAGCTTAGGGCTAGCGGGAGCGAATGAGCAGTTCTTC. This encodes CASSLGLAGANEQFF.

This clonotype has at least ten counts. The CDR3 sequence: CASSEALTGTGVRYEQYF. The CDR3 DNA reads TGTGCCAGCAGTGAAGCCTTAACTGGAACAGGGGTTAGGTACGAGCAGTACTTC. The gene calls are TRBV6-1 and TRBJ2-7; 7 bases map to TRBD1. The germline CDR1 and CDR2 sequences are MNHNS and SASEGT. This CDR3 comprises 18 residues. V gave up 0 bases and J gave up 4 bases; unmatched junction bases: 15.

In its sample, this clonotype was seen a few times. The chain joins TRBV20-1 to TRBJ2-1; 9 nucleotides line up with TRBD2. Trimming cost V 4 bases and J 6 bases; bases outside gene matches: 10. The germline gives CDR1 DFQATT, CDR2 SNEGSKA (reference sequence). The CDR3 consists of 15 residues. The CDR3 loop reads CSATSPGLAPNEQFF. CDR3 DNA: TGCAGTGCTACATCACCGGGACTAGCACCCAATGAGCAGTTCTTC.

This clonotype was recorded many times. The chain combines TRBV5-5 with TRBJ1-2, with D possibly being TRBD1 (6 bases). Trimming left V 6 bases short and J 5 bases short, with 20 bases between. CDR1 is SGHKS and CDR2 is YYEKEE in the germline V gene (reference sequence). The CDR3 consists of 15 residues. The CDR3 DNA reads TGTGCCAGCAAGTATCGGGACACGACTGCTTATGGCTACACCTTC. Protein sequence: CASKYRDTTAYGYTF.

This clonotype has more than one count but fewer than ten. The CDR3 DNA reads as TGTGCCAGCAGCTTAGACTTCGGGATCAAGGACGGGGAGCTGTTTTTT. Translated: CASSLDFGIKDGELFF. The chain recombines TRBV7-9 with TRBJ2-2; weak D call: TRBD2 (5 bases). Between the trimmed V and J ends, which lost 1 base and 7 bases, there was a span of 16 bases. From germline, CDR1 is SEHNR and CDR2 FQNEAQ (reference sequence). This CDR3 is built from 16 residues.

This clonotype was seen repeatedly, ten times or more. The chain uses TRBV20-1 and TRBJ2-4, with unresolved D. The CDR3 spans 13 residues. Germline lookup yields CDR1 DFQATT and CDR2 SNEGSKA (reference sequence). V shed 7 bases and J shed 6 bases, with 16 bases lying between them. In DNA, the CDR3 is TGCAGTGGGGCACCGCCTCTGGGAAACATTCAGTACTTC. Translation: CSGAPPLGNIQYF.

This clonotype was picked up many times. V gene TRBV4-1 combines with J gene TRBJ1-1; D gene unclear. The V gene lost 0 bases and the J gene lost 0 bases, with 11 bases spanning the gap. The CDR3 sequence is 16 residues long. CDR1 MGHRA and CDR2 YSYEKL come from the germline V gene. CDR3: CASSQERNSLNTEAFF. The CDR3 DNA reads TGCGCCAGCAGCCAAGAACGGAACAGCCTGAACACTGAAGCTTTCTTT.

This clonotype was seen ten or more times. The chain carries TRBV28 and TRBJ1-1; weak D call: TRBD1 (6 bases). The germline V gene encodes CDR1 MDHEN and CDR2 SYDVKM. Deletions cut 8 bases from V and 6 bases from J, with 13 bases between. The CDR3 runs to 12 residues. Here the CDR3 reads CASLDRLSEAFF. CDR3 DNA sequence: TGTGCCAGCCTCGACAGGCTCTCTGAAGCTTTCTTT.

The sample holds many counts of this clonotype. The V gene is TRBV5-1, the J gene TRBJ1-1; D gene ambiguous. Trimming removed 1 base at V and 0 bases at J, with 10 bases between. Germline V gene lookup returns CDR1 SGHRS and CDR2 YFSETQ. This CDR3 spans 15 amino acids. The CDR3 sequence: CASSLWKGMNTEAFF. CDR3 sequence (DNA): TGCGCCAGCAGCTTGTGGAAGGGCATGAACACTGAAGCTTTCTTT.

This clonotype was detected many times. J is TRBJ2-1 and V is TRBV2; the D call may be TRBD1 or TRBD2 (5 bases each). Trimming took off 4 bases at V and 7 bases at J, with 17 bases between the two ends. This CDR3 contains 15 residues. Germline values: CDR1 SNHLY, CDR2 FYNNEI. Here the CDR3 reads CASSVESPGGNEQFF. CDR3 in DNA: TGTGCCAGCAGTGTGGAGAGCCCTGGGGGAAATGAGCAGTTCTTC.

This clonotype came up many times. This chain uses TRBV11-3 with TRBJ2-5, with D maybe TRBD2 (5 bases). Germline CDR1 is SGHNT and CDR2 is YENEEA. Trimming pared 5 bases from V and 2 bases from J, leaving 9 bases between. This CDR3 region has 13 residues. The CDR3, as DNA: TGTGCCAGCAGCCTCCGGGATCAAGAGACCCAGTACTTC. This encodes CASSLRDQETQYF.

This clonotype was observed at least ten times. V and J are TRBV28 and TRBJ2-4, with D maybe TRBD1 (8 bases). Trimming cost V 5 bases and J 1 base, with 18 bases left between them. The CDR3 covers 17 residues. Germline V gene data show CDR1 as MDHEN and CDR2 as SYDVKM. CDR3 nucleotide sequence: TGTGCCAGCAGTCCAATACAGGGGGGGGTGGCCAAAAACATTCAGTACTTC. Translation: CASSPIQGGVAKNIQYF.

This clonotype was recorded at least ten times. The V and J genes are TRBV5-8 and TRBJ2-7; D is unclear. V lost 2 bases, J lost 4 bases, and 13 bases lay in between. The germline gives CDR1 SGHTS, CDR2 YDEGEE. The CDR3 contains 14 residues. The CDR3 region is CASSFWQKVYEQYF. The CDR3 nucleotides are TGTGCCAGCAGCTTTTGGCAGAAGGTTTACGAGCAGTACTTC.

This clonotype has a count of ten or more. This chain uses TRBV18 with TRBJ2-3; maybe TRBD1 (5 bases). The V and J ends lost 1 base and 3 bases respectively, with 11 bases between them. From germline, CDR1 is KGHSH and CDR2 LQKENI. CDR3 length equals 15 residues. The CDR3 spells CASSPQTVGTDTQYF. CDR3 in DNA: TGTGCCAGCTCACCACAGACAGTGGGGACAGATACGCAGTATTTT.

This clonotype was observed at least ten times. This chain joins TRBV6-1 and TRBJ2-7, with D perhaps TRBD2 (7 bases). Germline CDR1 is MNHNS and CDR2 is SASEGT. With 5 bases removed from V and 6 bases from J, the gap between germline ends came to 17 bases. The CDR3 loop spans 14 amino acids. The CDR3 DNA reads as TGTGCCAGCAGTTACCAAGGGGGGGACGGCGAGCAGTACTTC. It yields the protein CASSYQGGDGEQYF.

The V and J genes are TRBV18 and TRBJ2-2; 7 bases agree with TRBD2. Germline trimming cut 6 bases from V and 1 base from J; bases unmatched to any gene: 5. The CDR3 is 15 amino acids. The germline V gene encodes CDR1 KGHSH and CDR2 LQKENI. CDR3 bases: TGTGCCAGCTCGTCCGGGACTAAGAACACCGGGGAGCTGTTTTTT. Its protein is CASSSGTKNTGELFF.

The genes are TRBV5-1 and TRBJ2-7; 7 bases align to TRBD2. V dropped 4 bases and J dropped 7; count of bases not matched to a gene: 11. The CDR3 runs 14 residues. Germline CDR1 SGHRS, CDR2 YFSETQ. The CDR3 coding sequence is TGCGCCAGCAGCCACGGGACTAAACTTCGGGAGCAGTACTTC. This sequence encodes CASSHGTKLREQYF.

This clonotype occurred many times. The CDR3 sequence is CAIKGQGESDTQYF. The CDR3 DNA reads TGTGCCATCAAGGGACAGGGAGAGTCAGATACGCAGTATTTT. This rearrangement joins TRBV10-3 to TRBJ2-3, with TRBD1 identical over 9 bases. Germline assignment: CDR1 ENHRY and CDR2 SYGVKD. CDR3 length: 14 residues. With 7 bases clipped from V and 4 bases from J, the junction kept 6 bases outside the gene matches.

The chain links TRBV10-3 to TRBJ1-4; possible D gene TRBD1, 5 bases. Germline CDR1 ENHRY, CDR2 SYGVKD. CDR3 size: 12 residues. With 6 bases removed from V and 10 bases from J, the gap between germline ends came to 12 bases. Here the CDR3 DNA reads TGTGCCATCAGGGGGCGGGATGGAAAACTGTTTTTT. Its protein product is CAIRGRDGKLFF.

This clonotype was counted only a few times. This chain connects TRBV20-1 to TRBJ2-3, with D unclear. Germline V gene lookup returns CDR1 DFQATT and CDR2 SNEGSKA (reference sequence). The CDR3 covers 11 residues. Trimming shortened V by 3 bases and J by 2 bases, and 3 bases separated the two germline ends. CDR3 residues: CSASFTDTQYF. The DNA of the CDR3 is TGCAGTGCTAGCTTCACAGATACGCAGTATTTT.